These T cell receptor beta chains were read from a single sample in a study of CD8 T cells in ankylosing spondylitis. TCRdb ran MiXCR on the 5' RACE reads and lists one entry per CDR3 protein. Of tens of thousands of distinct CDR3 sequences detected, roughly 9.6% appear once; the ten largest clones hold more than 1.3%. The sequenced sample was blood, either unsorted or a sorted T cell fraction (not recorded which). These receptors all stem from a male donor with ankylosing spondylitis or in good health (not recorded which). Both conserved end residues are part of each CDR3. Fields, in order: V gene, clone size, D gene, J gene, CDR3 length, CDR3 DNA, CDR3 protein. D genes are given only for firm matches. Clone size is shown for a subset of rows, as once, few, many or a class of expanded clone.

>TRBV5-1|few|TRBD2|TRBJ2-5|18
TGCGCCAGCAGCTTGGTCGCTAGCGGGGGCCTGTACCAAGAGACCCAGTACTTC
CASSLVASGGLYQETQYF
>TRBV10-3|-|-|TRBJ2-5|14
TGTGCCATCAGTGACCCCAGGTACCAAGAGACCCAGTACTTC
CAISDPRYQETQYF
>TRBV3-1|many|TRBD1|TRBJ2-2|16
TGTGCCAGCAGCCGTGGACAGGAATCGAACACCGGGGAGCTGTTTTTT
CASSRGQESNTGELFF
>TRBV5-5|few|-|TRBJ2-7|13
TGTGCCAGCAGCTTGGAGGTCTCCTACGAGCAGTACTTC
CASSLEVSYEQYF
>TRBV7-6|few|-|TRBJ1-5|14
TGTGCCAGCAGCAAAGAGCCGGACGATCAGCCCCAGCATTTT
CASSKEPDDQPQHF
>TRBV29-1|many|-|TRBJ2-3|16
TGCAGCGTTGAAGATTCCGGCAGGATGGAACGAGATACGCAGTATTTT
CSVEDSGRMERDTQYF
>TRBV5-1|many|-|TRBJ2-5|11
TGCGCCAGCAGCTGGCAAGAGACCCAGTACTTC
CASSWQETQYF
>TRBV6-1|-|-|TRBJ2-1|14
TGTGCCAGCAGTCCACGACCATTGGGGAATGAGCAGTTCTTC
CASSPRPLGNEQFF
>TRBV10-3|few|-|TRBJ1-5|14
TGTGCCATCAGTGGGGGCTACGGCAATCAGCCCCAGCATTTT
CAISGGYGNQPQHF
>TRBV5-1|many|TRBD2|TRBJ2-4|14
TGCGCCAGCAGCTTAGGACTAGCGGTAAACATTCAGTACTTC
CASSLGLAVNIQYF
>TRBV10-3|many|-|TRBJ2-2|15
TGTGCCATCAGCCAAGACGGAGCGAACACCGGGGAGCTGTTTTTT
CAISQDGANTGELFF
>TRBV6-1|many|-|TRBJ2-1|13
TGTGCCAGCAGCCCGGACAGAAACAATGAGCAGTTCTTC
CASSPDRNNEQFF
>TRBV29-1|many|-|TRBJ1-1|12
TGCAGCGCTCTAATTGAGGATACTGAAGCTTTCTTT
CSALIEDTEAFF
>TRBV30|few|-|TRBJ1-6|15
TGTGCCTGTCGGTCGGTGGGTTTGAGGAATTCACCCCTCCACTTT
CACRSVGLRNSPLHF
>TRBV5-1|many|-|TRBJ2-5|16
TGCGCCAGCAGCGCCGGCAGGGGGGCATGGGGAGAGACCCAGTACTTC
CASSAGRGAWGETQYF
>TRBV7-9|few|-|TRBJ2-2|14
TGTGCCAGCAGCTTAGCGGGGATCACCGGGGAGCTGTTTTTT
CASSLAGITGELFF
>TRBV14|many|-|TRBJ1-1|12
TGTGCCAGCAGCCCGAGGGCCGTTTTGGCTTTCTTT
CASSPRAVLAFF
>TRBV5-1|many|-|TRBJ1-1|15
TGCGCCAGCAGCTTGGGTTCAGGGATGAACACTGAAGCTTTCTTT
CASSLGSGMNTEAFF
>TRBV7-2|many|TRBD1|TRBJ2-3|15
TGTGCCAGCAGCTTCCGGACAGGGACAACAGATACGCAGTATTTT
CASSFRTGTTDTQYF
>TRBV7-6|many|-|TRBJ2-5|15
TGTGCCAGCAGCTCAAGGGGGGGCTATCAAGAGACCCAGTACTTC
CASSSRGGYQETQYF
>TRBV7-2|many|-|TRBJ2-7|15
TGTGCCAGCAGCTTATCAGCAGGGAGCTCCTACGAGCAGTACTTC
CASSLSAGSSYEQYF
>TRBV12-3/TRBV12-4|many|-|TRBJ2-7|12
TGTGCCAGCAGTTTAGACCGCTACGAGCAGTACTTC
CASSLDRYEQYF
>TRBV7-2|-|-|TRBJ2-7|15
TGTGCCAGCAGCTTAGACTACAGCCTGAACTACGAGCAGTACTTC
CASSLDYSLNYEQYF
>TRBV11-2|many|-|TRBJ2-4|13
TGTGCCAGCAGCTTAAACGGGGCAAACATTCAGTACTTC
CASSLNGANIQYF
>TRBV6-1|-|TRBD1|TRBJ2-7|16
TGTGCCAGCAGATTGGATTGGGGACAGGGGTTCTCCGAGCAGTACTTC
CASRLDWGQGFSEQYF
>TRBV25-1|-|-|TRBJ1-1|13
TGTGCCAGCAGGAAACCTGGGGGGACTGAAGCTTTCTTT
CASRKPGGTEAFF
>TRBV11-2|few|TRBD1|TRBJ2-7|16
TGTGCCAGCAGCCCCCTCGGTAGGACAGGAGACTACGAGCAGTACTTC
CASSPLGRTGDYEQYF
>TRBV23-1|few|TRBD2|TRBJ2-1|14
TGCGCCAGCAGTCATGGCGGGGGGGCCAATGAGCAGTTCTTC
CASSHGGGANEQFF
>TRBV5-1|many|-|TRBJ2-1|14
TGCGCCAGCAGCTTGGCAGGCTCCTACAATGAGCAGTTCTTC
CASSLAGSYNEQFF
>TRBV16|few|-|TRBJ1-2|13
TGTGCCAGCAGCCAATCAGTCGACTATGGCTACACCTTC
CASSQSVDYGYTF
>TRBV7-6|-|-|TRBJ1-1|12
TGTGCCAGCAACCCTCAGGGGACTGAAGCTTTCTTT
CASNPQGTEAFF
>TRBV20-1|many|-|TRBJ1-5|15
TGCAGTGCTAGAGTCCCCGGACGGAACAATCAGCCCCAGCATTTT
CSARVPGRNNQPQHF
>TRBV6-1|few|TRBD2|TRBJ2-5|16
TGTGCCAGCAGTGTGGGGCGGGGGTCCGGCCAAGAGACCCAGTACTTC
CASSVGRGSGQETQYF
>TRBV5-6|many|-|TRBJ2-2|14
TGTGCCAGCAGCTGGTACGGGGACACCGGGGAGCTGTTTTTT
CASSWYGDTGELFF
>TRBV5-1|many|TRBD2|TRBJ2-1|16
TGCGCCAGCAGCTTGGGAGTAGCGGGGATGTACAATGAGCAGTTCTTC
CASSLGVAGMYNEQFF
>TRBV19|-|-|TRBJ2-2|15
TGTGCCAGTACTTCTGGAGGGGGGCCCACCAGGGAGCTGTTTTTT
CASTSGGGPTRELFF
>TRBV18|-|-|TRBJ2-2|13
TGTGCCAGCTCACCCACGACGATCGGGGAGCTGTTTTTT
CASSPTTIGELFF
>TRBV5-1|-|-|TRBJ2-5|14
TGCGCCAGCAGCTTTGCAGCTCCCGGAGAGACCCAGTACTTC
CASSFAAPGETQYF
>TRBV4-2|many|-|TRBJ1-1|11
TGTGCCAGCAGCCAAGATTCTAAGGCTTTCTTT
CASSQDSKAFF
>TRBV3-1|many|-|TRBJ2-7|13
TGTGCCAGCAGCCAAGGTTCCGTCCGCGAGCAGTACTTC
CASSQGSVREQYF
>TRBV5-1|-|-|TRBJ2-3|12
TGCGCCAGCAGCTATGGCGGAGATACGCAGTATTTT
CASSYGGDTQYF
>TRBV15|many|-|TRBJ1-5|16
TGTGCCACCAGCAGATTCACGTCGGACAGCAATCAGCCCCAGCATTTT
CATSRFTSDSNQPQHF
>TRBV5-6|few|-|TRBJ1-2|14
TGTGCCAGCAGTTACGCCGGGGTCATGGACGGCTACACCTTC
CASSYAGVMDGYTF
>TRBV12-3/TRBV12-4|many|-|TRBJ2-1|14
TGTGCCAGCACCCTAAGGGGCTCCTACAATGAGCAGTTCTTC
CASTLRGSYNEQFF
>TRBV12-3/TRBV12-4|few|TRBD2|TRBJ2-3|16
TGTGCCAGCAGCCGAAGGCCAGCGGGGAACACAGATACGCAGTATTTT
CASSRRPAGNTDTQYF
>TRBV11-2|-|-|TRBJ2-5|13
TGTGCCAGCAGCTTATCGGGGCCGGAGACCCAGTACTTC
CASSLSGPETQYF
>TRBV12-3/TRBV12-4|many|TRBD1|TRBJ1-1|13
TGTGCCAGCAGTCCCTACAGGGGAACTGAAGCTTTCTTT
CASSPYRGTEAFF
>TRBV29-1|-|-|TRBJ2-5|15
TGCAGCGTTGAATTATCCCAGGGAGGTTCAGAGACCCAGTACTTC
CSVELSQGGSETQYF
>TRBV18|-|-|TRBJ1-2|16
TGTGCCAGCTCACCAAGGGGTGGACGGCCGCCTGCTGGCTACACCTTC
CASSPRGGRPPAGYTF
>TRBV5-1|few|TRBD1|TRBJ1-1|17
TGCGCCAGCAGCCCTGGACAGGGAGGAGTCCTGAACACTGAAGCTTTCTTT
CASSPGQGGVLNTEAFF
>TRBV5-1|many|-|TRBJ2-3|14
TGCGCCAGCAGCTTGGAGTGGCGCACAGATACGCAGTATTTT
CASSLEWRTDTQYF
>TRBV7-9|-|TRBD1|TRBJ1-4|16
TGTGCCAGCAGCTCCTTGTCAGGGGGATTAAATGAAAAACTGTTTTTT
CASSSLSGGLNEKLFF
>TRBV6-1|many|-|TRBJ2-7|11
TGTGCCAGCAGGCTAGCAGACGAGCAGTACTTC
CASRLADEQYF